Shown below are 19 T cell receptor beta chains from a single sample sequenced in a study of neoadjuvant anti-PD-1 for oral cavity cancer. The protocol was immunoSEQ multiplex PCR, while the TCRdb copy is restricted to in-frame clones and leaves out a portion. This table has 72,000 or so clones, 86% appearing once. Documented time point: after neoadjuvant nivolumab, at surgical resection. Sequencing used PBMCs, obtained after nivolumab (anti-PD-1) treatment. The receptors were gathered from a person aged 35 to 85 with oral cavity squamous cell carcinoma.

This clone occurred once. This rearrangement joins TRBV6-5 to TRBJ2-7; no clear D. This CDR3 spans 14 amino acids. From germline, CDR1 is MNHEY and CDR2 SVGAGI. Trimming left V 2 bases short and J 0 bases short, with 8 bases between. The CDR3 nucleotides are TGTGCCAGCAGTTACGGGGTTAGCTCCTACGAGCAGTACTTC. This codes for CASSYGVSSYEQYF.

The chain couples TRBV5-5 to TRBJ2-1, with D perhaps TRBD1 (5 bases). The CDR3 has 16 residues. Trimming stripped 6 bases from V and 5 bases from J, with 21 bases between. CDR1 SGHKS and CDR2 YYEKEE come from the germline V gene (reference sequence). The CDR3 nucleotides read TGTGCCAGCACCCATGGGGCTTGGAAGGCAGACAATGAGCAGTTCTTC. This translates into CASTHGAWKADNEQFF.

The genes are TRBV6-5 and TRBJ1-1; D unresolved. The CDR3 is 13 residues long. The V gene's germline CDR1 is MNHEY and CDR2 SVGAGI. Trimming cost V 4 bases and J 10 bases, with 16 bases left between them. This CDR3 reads CASSWVGGTGAFF. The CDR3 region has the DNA TGTGCCAGCAGTTGGGTGGGAGGAACCGGAGCTTTCTTT.

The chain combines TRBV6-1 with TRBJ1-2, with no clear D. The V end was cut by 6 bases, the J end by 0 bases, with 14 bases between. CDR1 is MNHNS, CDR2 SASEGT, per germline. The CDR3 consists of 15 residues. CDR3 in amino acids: CASRVGLAPNYGYTF. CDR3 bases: TGTGCCAGCAGGGTCGGACTGGCTCCTAACTATGGCTACACCTTC.

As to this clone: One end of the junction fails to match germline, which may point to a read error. CDR3 amino acids: CASSLGLRDTEDF. The CDR3 nucleotides are TGCGCCAGCAGCTTGGGGCTTAGGGACACGGAGGATTTT. The chain recombines TRBV5-1 with TRBJ2-3; tentatively, D is TRBD1 (6 bases). CDR1 is SGHRS, CDR2 YFSETQ, per germline. The CDR3 length is 13 residues. Full variable domain (rest looked up from reference TRBV5-1 and TRBJ2-3): KAGVTQTPRYLIKTRGQQVTLSCSPISGHRSVSWYQQTPGQGLQFLFEYFSETQRNKGNFPGRFSGRQFSNSRSEMNVSTLELGDSALYLCASSLGLRDTEDFGPGTRLTVL.

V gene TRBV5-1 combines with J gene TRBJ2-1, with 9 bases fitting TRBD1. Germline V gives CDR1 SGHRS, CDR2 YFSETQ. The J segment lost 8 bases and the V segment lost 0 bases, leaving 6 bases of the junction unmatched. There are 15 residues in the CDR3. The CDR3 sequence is CASSLEGQGWDEQFF. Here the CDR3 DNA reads TGCGCCAGCAGCTTGGAGGGACAGGGTTGGGATGAGCAGTTCTTC.

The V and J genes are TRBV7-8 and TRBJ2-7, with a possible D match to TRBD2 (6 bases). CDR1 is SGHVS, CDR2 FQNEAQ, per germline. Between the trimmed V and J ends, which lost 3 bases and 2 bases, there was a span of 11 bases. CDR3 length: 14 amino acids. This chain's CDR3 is CASSLEGRAYEQYF. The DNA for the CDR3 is TGTGCCAGCAGCTTGGAGGGTAGGGCCTACGAGCAGTACTTC. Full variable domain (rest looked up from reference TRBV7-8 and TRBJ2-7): GAGVSQSPRYKVAKRGQDVALRCDPISGHVSLFWYQQALGQGPEFLTYFQNEAQLDKSGLPSDRFFAERPEGSVSTLKIQRTQQEDSAVYLCASSLEGRAYEQYFGPGTRLTVT.

CDR3 bases: TGTGCCAGCAGCCCGACCACAGATACGCAGTATTTT. Translating it yields CASSPTTDTQYF. The genes are TRBV7-8 and TRBJ2-3, with no clear D. CDR3 size: 12 residues. Germline lookup yields CDR1 SGHVS and CDR2 FQNEAQ. Between the trimmed V and J ends, which lost 5 bases and 2 bases, there was a span of 5 bases.

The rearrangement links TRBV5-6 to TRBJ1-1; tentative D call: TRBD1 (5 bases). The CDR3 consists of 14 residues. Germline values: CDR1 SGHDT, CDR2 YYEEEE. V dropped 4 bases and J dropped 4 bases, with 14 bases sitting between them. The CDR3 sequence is CASSLGQGATEAFF. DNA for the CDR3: TGTGCCAGCAGCCTAGGACAAGGGGCCACTGAAGCTTTCTTT.

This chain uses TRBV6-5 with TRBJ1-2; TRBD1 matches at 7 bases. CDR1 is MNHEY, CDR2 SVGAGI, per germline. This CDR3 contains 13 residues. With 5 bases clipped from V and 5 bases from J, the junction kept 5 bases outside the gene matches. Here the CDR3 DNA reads TGTGCCAGCAGTCGCCACAGGGGTTATGGCTACACCTTC. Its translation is CASSRHRGYGYTF.

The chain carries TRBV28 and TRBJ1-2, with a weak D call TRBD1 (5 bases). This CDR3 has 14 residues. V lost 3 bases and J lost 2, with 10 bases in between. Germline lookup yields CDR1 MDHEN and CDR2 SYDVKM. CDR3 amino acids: CASSLAGPNYGYTF. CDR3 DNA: TGTGCCAGCAGTTTGGCAGGGCCCAACTATGGCTACACCTTC.

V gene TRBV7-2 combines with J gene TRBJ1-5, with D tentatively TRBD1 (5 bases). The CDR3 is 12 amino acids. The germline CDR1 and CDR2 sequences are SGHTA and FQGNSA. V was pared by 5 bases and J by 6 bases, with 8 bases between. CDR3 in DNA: TGTGCCAGCAGCCGAGGGGTTCAGCCCCAGCATTTT. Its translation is CASSRGVQPQHF.

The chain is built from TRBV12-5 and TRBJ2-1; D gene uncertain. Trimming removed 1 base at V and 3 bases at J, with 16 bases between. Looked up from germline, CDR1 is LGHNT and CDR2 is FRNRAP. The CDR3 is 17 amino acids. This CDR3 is CASGLGRNSGLYNEQFF. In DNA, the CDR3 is TGTGCTAGTGGTTTGGGCCGAAACTCGGGTCTCTACAATGAGCAGTTCTTC.

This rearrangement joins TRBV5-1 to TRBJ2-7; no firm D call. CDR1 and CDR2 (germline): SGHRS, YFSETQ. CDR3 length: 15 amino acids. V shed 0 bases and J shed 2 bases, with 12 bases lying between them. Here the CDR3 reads CASSLGWTYTYEQYF. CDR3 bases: TGCGCCAGCAGCTTGGGGTGGACCTACACCTACGAGCAGTACTTC.

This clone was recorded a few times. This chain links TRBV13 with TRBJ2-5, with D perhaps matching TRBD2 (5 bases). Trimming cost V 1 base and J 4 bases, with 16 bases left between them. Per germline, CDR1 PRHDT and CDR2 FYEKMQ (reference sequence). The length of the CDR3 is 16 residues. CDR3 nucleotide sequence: TGTGCCAGCAGCTTAGAACGAGGGAGTCGCTCAGAGACCCAGTACTTC. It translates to CASSLERGSRSETQYF.

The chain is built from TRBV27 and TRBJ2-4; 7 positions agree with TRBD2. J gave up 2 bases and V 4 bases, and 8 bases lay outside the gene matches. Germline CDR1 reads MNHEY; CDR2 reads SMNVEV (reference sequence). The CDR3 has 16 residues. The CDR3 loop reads CASSSFGGGPKNIQYF. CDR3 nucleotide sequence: TGTGCCAGCAGTTCGTTTGGCGGGGGTCCCAAAAACATTCAGTACTTC.

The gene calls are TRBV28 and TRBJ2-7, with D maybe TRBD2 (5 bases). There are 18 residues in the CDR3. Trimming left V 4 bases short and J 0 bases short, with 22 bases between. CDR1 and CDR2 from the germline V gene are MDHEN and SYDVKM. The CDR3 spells CASSSINPGSTISYEQYF. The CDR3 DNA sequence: TGTGCCAGCAGTTCGATAAACCCGGGATCTACCATCTCCTACGAGCAGTACTTC.

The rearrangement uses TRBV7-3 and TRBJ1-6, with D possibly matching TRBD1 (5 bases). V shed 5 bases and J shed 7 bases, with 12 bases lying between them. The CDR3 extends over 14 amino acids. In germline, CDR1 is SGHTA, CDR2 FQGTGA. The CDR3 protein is CASSMTVQNSPLHF. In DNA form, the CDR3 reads TGTGCCAGCAGCATGACAGTCCAGAATTCACCCCTCCACTTT.

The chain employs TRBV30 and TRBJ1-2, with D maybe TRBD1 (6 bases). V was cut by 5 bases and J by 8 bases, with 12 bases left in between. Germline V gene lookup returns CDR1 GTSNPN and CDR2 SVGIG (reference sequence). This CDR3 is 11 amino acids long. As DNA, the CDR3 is TGTGCCTGGGGGCGGACAGAGGGCTACACCTTC. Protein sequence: CAWGRTEGYTF.